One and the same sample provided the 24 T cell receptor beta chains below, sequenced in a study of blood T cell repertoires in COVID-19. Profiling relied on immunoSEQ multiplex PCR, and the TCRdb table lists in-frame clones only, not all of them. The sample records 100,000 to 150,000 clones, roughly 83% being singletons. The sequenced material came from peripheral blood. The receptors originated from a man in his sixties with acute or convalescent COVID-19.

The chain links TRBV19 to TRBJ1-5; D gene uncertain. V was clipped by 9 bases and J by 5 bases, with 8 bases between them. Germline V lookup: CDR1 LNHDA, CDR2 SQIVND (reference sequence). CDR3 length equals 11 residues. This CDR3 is CASGVYQPQHF. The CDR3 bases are TGTGCCAGCGGGGTTTATCAGCCCCAGCATTTT. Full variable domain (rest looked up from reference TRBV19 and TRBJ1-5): DGGITQSPKYLFRKEGQNVTLSCEQNLNHDAMYWYRQDPGQGLRLIYYSQIVNDFQKGDIAEGYSVSREKKESFPLTVTSAQKNPTAFYLCASGVYQPQHFGDGTRLSIL.

In DNA form, the CDR3 reads TGTGCCAGCAAAGGGGCCAATCAGAATGAGCAGTTCTTC. Translated, it gives CASKGANQNEQFF. The chain carries TRBV2 and TRBJ2-1, with D perhaps matching TRBD1 (5 bases). Trimming shortened V by 7 bases and J by 7 bases, and 14 bases separated the two germline ends. CDR1 SNHLY and CDR2 FYNNEI come from the germline V gene. The CDR3 consists of 13 residues.

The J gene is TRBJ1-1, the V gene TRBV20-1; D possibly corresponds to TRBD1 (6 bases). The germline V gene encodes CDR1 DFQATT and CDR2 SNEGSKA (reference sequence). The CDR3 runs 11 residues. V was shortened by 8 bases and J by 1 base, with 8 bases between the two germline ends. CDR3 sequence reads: CSPQGNTEAFF. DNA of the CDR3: TGCAGTCCACAGGGGAACACTGAAGCTTTCTTT.

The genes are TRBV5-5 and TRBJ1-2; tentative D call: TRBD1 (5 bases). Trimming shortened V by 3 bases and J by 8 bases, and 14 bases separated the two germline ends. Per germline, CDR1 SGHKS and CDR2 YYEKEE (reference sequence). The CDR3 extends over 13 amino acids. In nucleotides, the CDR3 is TGTGCCAGCAGCTATCGCGGGGGGGAAGGCTACACCTTC. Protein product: CASSYRGGEGYTF.

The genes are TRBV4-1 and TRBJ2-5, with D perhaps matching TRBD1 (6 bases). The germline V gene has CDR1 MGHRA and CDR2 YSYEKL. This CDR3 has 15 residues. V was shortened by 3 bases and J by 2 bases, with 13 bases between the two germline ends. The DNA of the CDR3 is TGCGCCAGCAGCCAGCTTTCCGGGACACAAGAGACCCAGTACTTC. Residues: CASSQLSGTQETQYF.

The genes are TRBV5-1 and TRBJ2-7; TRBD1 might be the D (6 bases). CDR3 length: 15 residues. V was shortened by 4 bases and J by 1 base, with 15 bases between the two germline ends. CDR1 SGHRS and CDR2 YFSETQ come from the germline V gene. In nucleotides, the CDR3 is TGCGCCAGCAGCCTATCAGGGGCCCTTTCCTACGAGCAGTACTTC. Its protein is CASSLSGALSYEQYF.

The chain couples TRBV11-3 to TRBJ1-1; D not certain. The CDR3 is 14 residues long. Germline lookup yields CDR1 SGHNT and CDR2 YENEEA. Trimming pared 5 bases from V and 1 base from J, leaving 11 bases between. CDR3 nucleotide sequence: TGTGCCAGCAGCCCCCGTGGGCCGAACACTGAAGCTTTCTTT. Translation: CASSPRGPNTEAFF.

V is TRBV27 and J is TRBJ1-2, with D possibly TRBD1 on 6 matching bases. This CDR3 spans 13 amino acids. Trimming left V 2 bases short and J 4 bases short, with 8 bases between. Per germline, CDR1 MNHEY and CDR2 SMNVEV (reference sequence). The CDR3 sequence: CASSLRQAYGYTF. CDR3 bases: TGTGCCAGCAGTTTACGACAGGCCTATGGCTACACCTTC.

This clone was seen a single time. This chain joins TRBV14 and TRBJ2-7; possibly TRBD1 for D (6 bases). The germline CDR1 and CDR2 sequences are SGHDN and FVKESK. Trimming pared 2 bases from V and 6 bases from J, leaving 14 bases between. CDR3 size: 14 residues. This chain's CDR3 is CASSQRTVTSEQYF. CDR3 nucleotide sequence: TGTGCCAGCAGCCAAAGGACAGTTACTTCCGAGCAGTACTTC.

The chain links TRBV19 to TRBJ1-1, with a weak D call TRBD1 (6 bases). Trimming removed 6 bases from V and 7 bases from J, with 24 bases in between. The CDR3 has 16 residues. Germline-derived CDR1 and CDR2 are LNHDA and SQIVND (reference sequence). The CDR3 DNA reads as TGTGCCAGTAGGAGACAGGTCGGGCCAAGAAAAGGTGAAGCTTTCTTT. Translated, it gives CASRRQVGPRKGEAFF.

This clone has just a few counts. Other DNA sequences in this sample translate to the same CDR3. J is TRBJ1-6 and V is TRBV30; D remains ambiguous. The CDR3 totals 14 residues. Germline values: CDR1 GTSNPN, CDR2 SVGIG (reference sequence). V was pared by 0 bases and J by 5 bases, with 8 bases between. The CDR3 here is CAWSVPGNNSPLHF. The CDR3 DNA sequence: TGTGCCTGGAGTGTACCGGGGAATAATTCACCCCTCCACTTT.

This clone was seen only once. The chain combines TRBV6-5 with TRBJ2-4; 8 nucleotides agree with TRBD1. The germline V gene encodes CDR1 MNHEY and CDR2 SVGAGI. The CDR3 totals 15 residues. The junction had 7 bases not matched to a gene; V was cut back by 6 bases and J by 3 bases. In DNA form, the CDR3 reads TGTGCCAGCAGCTTGGACAGGGTGAACAAAAACATTCAGTACTTC. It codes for CASSLDRVNKNIQYF.

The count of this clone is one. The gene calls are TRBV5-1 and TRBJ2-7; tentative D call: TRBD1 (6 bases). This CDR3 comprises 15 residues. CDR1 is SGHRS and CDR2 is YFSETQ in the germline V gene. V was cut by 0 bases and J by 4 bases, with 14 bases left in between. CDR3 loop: CASSLEGTYTYEQYF. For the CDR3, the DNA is TGCGCCAGCAGCTTGGAGGGGACATACACGTACGAGCAGTACTTC.

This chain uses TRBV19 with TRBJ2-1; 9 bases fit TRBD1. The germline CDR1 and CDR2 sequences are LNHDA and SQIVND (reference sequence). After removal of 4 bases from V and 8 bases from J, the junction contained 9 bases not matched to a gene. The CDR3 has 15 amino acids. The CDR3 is CASSTRDRVKYEQFF. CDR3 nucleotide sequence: TGTGCCAGTAGTACCCGGGACAGGGTAAAATATGAGCAGTTCTTC.

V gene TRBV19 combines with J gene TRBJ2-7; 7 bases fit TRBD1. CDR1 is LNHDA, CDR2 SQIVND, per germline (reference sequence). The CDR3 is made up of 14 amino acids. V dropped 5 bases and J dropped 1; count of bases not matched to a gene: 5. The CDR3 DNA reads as TGTGCCAGTAGTCCACGGGGACAGTCCTACGAGCAGTACTTC. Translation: CASSPRGQSYEQYF. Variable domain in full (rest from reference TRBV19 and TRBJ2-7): DGGITQSPKYLFRKEGQNVTLSCEQNLNHDAMYWYRQDPGQGLRLIYYSQIVNDFQKGDIAEGYSVSREKKESFPLTVTSAQKNPTAFYLCASSPRGQSYEQYFGPGTRLTVT.

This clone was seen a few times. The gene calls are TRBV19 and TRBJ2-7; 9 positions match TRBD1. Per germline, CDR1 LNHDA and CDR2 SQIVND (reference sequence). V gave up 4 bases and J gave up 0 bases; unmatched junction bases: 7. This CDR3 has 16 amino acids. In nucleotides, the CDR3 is TGTGCCAGTAGTAAGTCACAGGGGGCGGGCTCCTACGAGCAGTACTTC. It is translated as CASSKSQGAGSYEQYF.

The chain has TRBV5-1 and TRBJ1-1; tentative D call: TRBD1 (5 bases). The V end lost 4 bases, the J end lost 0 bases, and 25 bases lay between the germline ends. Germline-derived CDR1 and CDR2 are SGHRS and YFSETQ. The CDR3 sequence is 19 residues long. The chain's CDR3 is CASSQGGGRTHYLNTEAFF. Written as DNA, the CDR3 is TGCGCCAGCAGCCAAGGAGGAGGGCGGACACACTACTTGAACACTGAAGCTTTCTTT.

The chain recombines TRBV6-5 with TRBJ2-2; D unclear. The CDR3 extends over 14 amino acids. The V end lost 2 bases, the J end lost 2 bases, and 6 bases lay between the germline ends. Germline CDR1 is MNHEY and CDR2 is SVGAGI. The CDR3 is CASSYIENTGELFF. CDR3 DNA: TGTGCCAGCAGTTACATAGAAAACACCGGGGAGCTGTTTTTT.

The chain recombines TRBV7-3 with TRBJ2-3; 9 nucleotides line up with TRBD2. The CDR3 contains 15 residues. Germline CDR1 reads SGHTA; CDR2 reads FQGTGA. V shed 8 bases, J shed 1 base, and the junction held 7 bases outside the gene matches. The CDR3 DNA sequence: TGTGCCAGCCGGCTTAGCGGGGGTGGCACAGATACGCAGTATTTT. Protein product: CASRLSGGGTDTQYF.

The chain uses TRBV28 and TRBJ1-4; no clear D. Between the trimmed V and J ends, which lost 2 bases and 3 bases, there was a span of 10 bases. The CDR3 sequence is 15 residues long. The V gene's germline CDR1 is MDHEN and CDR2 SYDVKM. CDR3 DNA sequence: TGTGCCAGCAGTTTAGGGCGAAGACCTAATGAAAAACTGTTTTTT. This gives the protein CASSLGRRPNEKLFF.

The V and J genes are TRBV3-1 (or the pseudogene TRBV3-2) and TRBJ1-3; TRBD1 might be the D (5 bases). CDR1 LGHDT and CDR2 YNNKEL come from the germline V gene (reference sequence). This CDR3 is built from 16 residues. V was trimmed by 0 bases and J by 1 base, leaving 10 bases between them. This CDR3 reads CASSQDPAGSGNTIYF. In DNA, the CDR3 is TGTGCCAGCAGCCAAGATCCAGCAGGGTCTGGAAACACCATATATTTT.

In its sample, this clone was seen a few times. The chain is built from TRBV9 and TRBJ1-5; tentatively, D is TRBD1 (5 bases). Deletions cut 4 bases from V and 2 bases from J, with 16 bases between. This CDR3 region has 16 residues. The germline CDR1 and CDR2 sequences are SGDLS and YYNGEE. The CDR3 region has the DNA TGTGCCAGCAGCCCCCAGGGAGGAGGGGGCAATCAGCCCCAGCATTTT. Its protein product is CASSPQGGGGNQPQHF.

CDR3 DNA: TGTGCCAGCAGCACTTCTAGCGGGAGGGACACCGGGGAGCTGTTTTTT. It is translated as CASSTSSGRDTGELFF. The chain has TRBV7-6 and TRBJ2-2, with 12 nucleotides matching TRBD2. Germline V gene lookup returns CDR1 SGHVS and CDR2 FNYEAQ. V shed 5 bases, J shed 3 bases, and the junction held 4 bases outside the gene matches. This CDR3 comprises 16 residues.

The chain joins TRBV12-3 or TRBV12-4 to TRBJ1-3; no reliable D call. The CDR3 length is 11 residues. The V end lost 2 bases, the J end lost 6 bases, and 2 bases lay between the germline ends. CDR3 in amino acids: CASSLQNTIYF. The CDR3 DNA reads TGTGCCAGCAGTTTACAAAACACCATATATTTT.